This TCR beta chain stems from a study of beta chain features in type 1 diabetes. Turning to the study itself: Cell yields, age and gender were similar between patients and healthy donors.

This CDR3 has 15 amino acids. In germline, CDR1 is MGHRA, CDR2 YSYEKL. V dropped 3 bases and J dropped 4; count of bases not matched to a gene: 2. Study-wide results and caveats: More deletions and fewer insertions at VDJ junctions were found in patients with type 1 diabetes. In all four CD4+ subsets, TCRB CDR3 length was significantly, moderately reduced in type 1 diabetes.

TCRB transcripts that were expressed got sequenced, as all of the isolated RNA had been reverse transcribed. Sequencing was performed with immunoSEQ multiplex PCR; in TCRdb, only in-frame clones are kept and a portion is missing. The table records more than 150,000 clones, roughly 10% of them present only once. This clone was observed a handful of times. Its specificity is not known. The receptor was isolated from a woman aged 30 to 39 with type 1 diabetes. The chain uses TRBV4-1 and TRBJ2-3; 12 nucleotides line up with TRBD2. The sample comprised central memory CD4+ T cells from blood. This chain's CDR3 is CASSHLAGGADTQYF. CDR3 coding DNA: TGCGCCAGCAGCCACCTAGCGGGAGGGGCAGATACGCAGTATTTT.